A single sample gave rise to the 11 T cell receptor beta chains below, sequenced in a study of early T cells in non-severe SARS-CoV-2 infection. One entry per CDR3 protein results from TCRdb running MiXCR on the 5' RACE reads. The sample lists fewer than 120,000 distinct CDR3 sequences; around 12% were seen once. Sequencing used whole blood, obtained at baseline. These TCRs come from an adult who was a healthcare worker with PCR-confirmed SARS-CoV-2 infection or an uninfected control (not recorded which).

This clonotype was detected a few times. The rearrangement links TRBV6-5 to TRBJ1-1, with 8 positions matching TRBD1. This CDR3 is 15 amino acids long. V was pared by 0 bases and J by 5 bases, with 5 bases of the junction left unmatched. CDR1 and CDR2 from the germline V gene are MNHEY and SVGAGI. The CDR3 reads CASSYSVTGETEAFF. The CDR3 nucleotides are TGTGCCAGCAGTTACTCGGTGACAGGGGAAACTGAAGCTTTCTTT.

In its sample, this clonotype was seen a few times. This chain links TRBV29-1 with TRBJ2-3; D gene ambiguous. The CDR3 is 12 residues long. V shed 7 bases and J shed 1 base, with 9 bases lying between them. Looked up from germline, CDR1 is SQVTM and CDR2 is ANQGSEA. CDR3 in DNA: TGCAGCGCCTCCTTACGCACAGATACGCAGTATTTT. Translated, it gives CSASLRTDTQYF.

J is TRBJ2-3 and V is TRBV7-2; unclear D gene. The CDR3 loop spans 12 amino acids. Trimming took off 5 bases at V and 7 bases at J, with 10 bases between the two ends. CDR1 is SGHTA, CDR2 FQGNSA, per germline. The CDR3 here is CASSHYGNTQYF. In DNA, the CDR3 is TGTGCCAGCAGCCACTATGGGAATACGCAGTATTTT.

The chain joins TRBV3-1 to TRBJ2-5, with D unresolved. Germline lookup yields CDR1 LGHDT and CDR2 YNNKEL (reference sequence). The CDR3 extends over 12 amino acids. V was shortened by 3 bases and J by 9 bases, with 11 bases between the two germline ends. The CDR3 nucleotides read TGTGCCAGCAGCCAGATATCGGCCGCCCAGTACTTC. This encodes CASSQISAAQYF.

J is TRBJ2-3 and V is TRBV28, with 8 bases matching TRBD2. The CDR3 covers 13 residues. J lost 10 bases, V lost 6 bases, and 9 bases had no gene match. The germline V gene encodes CDR1 MDHEN and CDR2 SYDVKM. CDR3: CASSPVRGLAQYF. CDR3 coding DNA: TGTGCCAGCAGCCCCGTGAGGGGACTAGCGCAGTATTTT.

In this sample, this clonotype turned up many times. V is TRBV5-6 and J is TRBJ2-1, with no clear D. The CDR3 is made up of 15 amino acids. Trimming took 0 bases from V and 5 from J, leaving 12 bases between them. The germline CDR1 and CDR2 sequences are SGHDT and YYEEEE. The CDR3 is CASSLGSSVHNEQFF. CDR3 DNA: TGTGCCAGCAGCTTGGGTAGTAGTGTTCACAATGAGCAGTTCTTC.

This clonotype was observed a few times. V and J are TRBV29-1 and TRBJ1-5, with TRBD1 matching over 8 bases. The V and J ends lost 7 bases and 7 bases, in that order; junction bases with no gene match: 9. The CDR3 runs to 13 residues. Per germline, CDR1 SQVTM and CDR2 ANQGSEA. The CDR3 region is CSAQGQDIQPQHF. The CDR3 DNA follows: TGCAGCGCCCAGGGACAGGATATACAGCCCCAGCATTTT.

The sample holds many counts of this clonotype. V usage is TRBV6-6 and J usage is TRBJ1-6; the match to TRBD1 covers 8 bases. The trim removed 7 bases at V and 8 bases at J, leaving 4 bases unmatched. The CDR3 covers 13 residues. CDR1 and CDR2 from the germline V gene are MNHNY and SVGAGI (reference sequence). The CDR3 loop is CASKQTGDSPLHF. CDR3 DNA: TGTGCCAGCAAACAGACAGGGGATTCACCCCTCCACTTT.

V and J are TRBV10-3 and TRBJ1-2; the D is unclear. The CDR3 has 12 residues. Deletions cut 4 bases from V and 5 bases from J, with 8 bases between. Germline values: CDR1 ENHRY, CDR2 SYGVKD. CDR3 loop: CAISGGGYGYTF. The CDR3 bases are TGTGCCATCAGTGGAGGTGGATATGGCTACACCTTC.

This clonotype was seen ten or more times. The chain uses TRBV7-9 and TRBJ2-6; D call uncertain. Trimming cost V 5 bases and J 0 bases, with 8 bases left between them. CDR3 length equals 15 residues. Germline V CDR1 and CDR2: SEHNR, FQNEAQ (reference sequence). In nucleotides, the CDR3 is TGTGCCAGCAGCCAGCAGAGCTCTGGGGCCAACGTCCTGACTTTC. Protein product: CASSQQSSGANVLTF.

This clonotype occurred a few times. This sequence joins TRBV11-3 and TRBJ2-2, with D possibly matching TRBD1 (5 bases). This CDR3 has 14 residues. Germline V lookup: CDR1 SGHNT, CDR2 YENEEA. V shed 7 bases and J shed 0 bases, with 9 bases lying between them. The CDR3 DNA reads as TGTGCCAGCACTGAGACAGCGAACACCGGGGAGCTGTTTTTT. Protein: CASTETANTGELFF.